This entry is about one TCR beta chain. CDR3 and TCR beta VDJ profiling relied on a genomic DNA template. TCRdb redid the calling of the reads with MiXCR, one entry per CDR3 protein. The sample carries approximately 100,000 distinct CDR3 sequences, about 63% recorded once. The sample is drawn from a study of CD8+CD57+ T cells in acquired aplastic anemia. The CDR3 extends over 14 amino acids. Germline lookup yields CDR1 DFQATT and CDR2 SNEGSKA (reference sequence). V dropped 6 bases and J dropped 0 bases, with 14 bases sitting between them. Patients chosen for sequencing had CD8+CD57+ cells that had expanded, as shown by flow cytometry.

Sequenced input: sorted CD4+, CD8+, or CD8+CD57+ T cells (not recorded which) from PBMCs. This TCR derives from a human donor with aplastic anemia. This chain uses TRBV20-1 with TRBJ1-2; the D gene is possibly TRBD1 (5 bases). Here the CDR3 DNA reads TGCAGTGCAGAACAGGCGTCCACTAACTATGGCTACACCTTC. The encoded protein is CSAEQASTNYGYTF.